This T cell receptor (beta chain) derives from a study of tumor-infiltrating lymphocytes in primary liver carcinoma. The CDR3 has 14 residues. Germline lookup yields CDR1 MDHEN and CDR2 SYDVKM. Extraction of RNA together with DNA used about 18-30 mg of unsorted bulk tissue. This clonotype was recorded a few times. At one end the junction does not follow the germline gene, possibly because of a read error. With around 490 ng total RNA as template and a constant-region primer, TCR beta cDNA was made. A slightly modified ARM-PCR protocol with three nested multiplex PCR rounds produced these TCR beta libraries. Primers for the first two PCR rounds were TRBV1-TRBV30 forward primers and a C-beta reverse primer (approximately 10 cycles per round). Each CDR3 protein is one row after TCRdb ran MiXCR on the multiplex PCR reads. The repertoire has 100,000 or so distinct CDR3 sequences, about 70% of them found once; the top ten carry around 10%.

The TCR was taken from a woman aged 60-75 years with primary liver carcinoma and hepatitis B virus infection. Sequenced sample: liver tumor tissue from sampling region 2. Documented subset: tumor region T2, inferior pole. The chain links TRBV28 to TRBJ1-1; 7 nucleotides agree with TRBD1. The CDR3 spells CASQIGGSGTEAFF. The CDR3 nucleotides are TGCGCCAGTCAGATAGGGGGCAGTGGCACTGAAGCTTTCTTT.